These 18 T cell receptor beta chains were all obtained from the same sample, sequenced in a study of control samples from healthy donors and cancer patients. The data were produced by immunoSEQ multiplex PCR, yet TCRdb's version contains in-frame clones alone and is incomplete. The table includes 350,000 to 450,000 clones, over 75% detected once. Sequenced sample: PBMCs. The receptors were sampled from a man in his forties with head and neck cancer.

This chain joins TRBV24-1 and TRBJ2-1; no firm D call. CDR1 is KGHDR, CDR2 SFDVKD, per germline. Trimming took 0 bases from V and 9 from J, leaving 8 bases between them. This CDR3 spans 13 amino acids. This chain's CDR3 is CATSDLRSAEQFF. CDR3 DNA sequence: TGTGCCACCAGTGATTTGCGGTCGGCTGAGCAGTTCTTC.

V and J are TRBV6-1 and TRBJ1-1, with a tentative D call TRBD1 (5 bases). Germline V gene data show CDR1 as MNHNS and CDR2 as SASEGT. The CDR3 length is 14 residues. Trimming cost V 3 bases and J 6 bases, with 14 bases left between them. The DNA for the CDR3 is TGTGCCAGCAGTGATTACTTAGTGGGGGCTGAAGCTTTCTTT. Protein: CASSDYLVGAEAFF.

This clone was found once. V is TRBV11-3 and J is TRBJ1-1; no clear D. The CDR3 runs to 13 residues. Germline V lookup: CDR1 SGHNT, CDR2 YENEEA. The ends were cut back, 5 bases at V and 0 bases at J, with 7 bases in the middle. CDR3 bases: TGTGCCAGCAGCGCGCAGATGAACACTGAAGCTTTCTTT. Amino acids: CASSAQMNTEAFF.

The V gene is TRBV10-3, the J gene TRBJ2-3; 9 bases fit TRBD2. V shed 5 bases and J 4 bases; nucleotides not matched to a gene: 4. Germline lookup yields CDR1 ENHRY and CDR2 SYGVKD. The CDR3 is 14 amino acids. The CDR3 DNA sequence: TGTGCCATCAGTATAGCGGGAGTTGCAGATACGCAGTATTTT. Its protein is CAISIAGVADTQYF.

This chain links TRBV29-1 with TRBJ1-2; 8 bases map to TRBD1. The CDR3 spans 11 residues. V gave up 7 bases and J gave up 7 bases; unmatched junction bases: 5. Germline CDR1 reads SQVTM; CDR2 reads ANQGSEA. As DNA, the CDR3 is TGCAGCGGGTACGGACAGGGTGGCTACACCTTC. Translation gives CSGYGQGGYTF. The variable domain in full, completed from reference TRBV29-1 and TRBJ1-2, reads SAVISQKPSRDICQRGTSLTIQCQVDSQVTMMFWYRQQPGQSLTLIATANQGSEATYESGFVIDKFPISRPNLTFSTLTVSNMSPEDSSIYLCSGYGQGGYTFGSGTRLTVV.

The sample holds a few counts of this clone. The V gene is TRBV3-1 (or the pseudogene TRBV3-2), the J gene TRBJ1-4; D might be TRBD1 (5 bases). V lost 4 bases, J lost 3 bases, and 9 bases lay in between. Germline CDR1 and CDR2: LGHDT and YNNKEL (reference sequence). The CDR3 contains 14 residues. The CDR3 here is CASSPRGANEKLFF. As DNA, the CDR3 is TGTGCCAGCAGCCCCCGGGGGGCTAATGAAAAACTGTTTTTT.

This rearrangement joins TRBV11-2 to TRBJ1-1; weak D call: TRBD1 (6 bases). Germline V gene sequence: CDR1 SGHAT, CDR2 FQNNGV. The V gene lost 2 bases and the J gene lost 7 bases, with 11 bases spanning the gap. CDR3 size: 13 residues. In DNA, the CDR3 is TGTGCCAGCAGCTTAAGCGGCAGGGGTGAAGCTTTCTTT. Translated, it gives CASSLSGRGEAFF.

V gene TRBV27 combines with J gene TRBJ2-3, with D perhaps being TRBD1 or TRBD2 (6 bases each). Germline CDR1 reads MNHEY; CDR2 reads SMNVEV (reference sequence). The CDR3 extends over 18 amino acids. Trimming pared 5 bases from V and 2 bases from J, leaving 23 bases between. The CDR3 reads CASSLIPAPRGDTDTQYF. Written as DNA, the CDR3 is TGTGCCAGCAGTCTTATCCCCGCGCCAAGGGGGGACACAGATACGCAGTATTTT.

V is TRBV2 and J is TRBJ2-2, with TRBD2 matching over 8 bases. Germline loops: CDR1 SNHLY, CDR2 FYNNEI. J was trimmed by 5 bases and V by 7 bases; bases with no gene match: 9. This CDR3 has 15 residues. CDR3 amino acids: CASKQSGRGTGELFF. The CDR3 DNA follows: TGTGCCAGCAAACAGAGCGGGAGAGGAACCGGGGAGCTGTTTTTT.

V gene TRBV12-3 or TRBV12-4 combines with J gene TRBJ1-1; no firm D call. The V and J ends lost 2 bases and 6 bases respectively, with 4 bases between them. The CDR3 loop spans 11 amino acids. This CDR3 is CASSLTAEAFF. The CDR3 DNA is TGTGCCAGCAGTTTAACGGCTGAAGCTTTCTTT.

This rearrangement joins TRBV4-3 to TRBJ2-3, with D unresolved. CDR1 LGHNA and CDR2 YSLEER come from the germline V gene. The CDR3 spans 15 residues. The germline V and J ends were trimmed by 0 bases and 8 bases, with 15 bases remaining between them. Here the CDR3 DNA reads TGCGCCAGCAGCCAAGATTCGGTCGACCCGGTTACGCAGTATTTT. Its protein is CASSQDSVDPVTQYF.

The chain carries TRBV9 and TRBJ2-1; D gene uncertain. Germline-derived CDR1 and CDR2 are SGDLS and YYNGEE. The length of the CDR3 is 14 residues. The V and J ends lost 2 bases and 0 bases respectively, with 6 bases between them. The CDR3 DNA sequence: TGTGCCAGCAGCGTTCTAAGCTCCTACAATGAGCAGTTCTTC. It translates to CASSVLSSYNEQFF. The full variable domain, with the rest looked up from reference TRBV9 and TRBJ2-1, is DSGVTQTPKHLITATGQRVTLRCSPRSGDLSVYWYQQSLDQGLQFLIQYYNGEERAKGNILERFSAQQFPDLHSELNLSSLELGDSALYFCASSVLSSYNEQFFGPGTRLTVL.

The chain uses TRBV28 and TRBJ2-5, with unresolved D. The CDR3 spans 11 residues. The V end was cut by 6 bases, the J end by 1 base, with 3 bases between. Germline values: CDR1 MDHEN, CDR2 SYDVKM. CDR3 sequence: CASRFQETQYF. CDR3 in DNA: TGTGCCAGCAGGTTCCAAGAGACCCAGTACTTC.

This chain links TRBV6-5 with TRBJ2-4; TRBD2 is a possible D gene (5 bases). Trimming stripped 6 bases from V and 10 bases from J, with 16 bases between. The CDR3 extends over 13 amino acids. Germline CDR1 reads MNHEY; CDR2 reads SVGAGI. The CDR3 spells CASRYTDGGIQYF. The CDR3 DNA follows: TGTGCCAGCAGGTACACGGACGGAGGTATTCAGTACTTC.

The chain recombines TRBV2 with TRBJ1-5, with D possibly being TRBD1 (6 bases). This CDR3 has 14 residues. V shed 6 bases and J shed 6 bases, with 15 bases lying between them. The germline CDR1 and CDR2 sequences are SNHLY and FYNNEI. The CDR3 DNA sequence: TGTGCCAGCAGCCCCGGGGGGGCCGCTCAGCCCCAGCATTTT. It is translated as CASSPGGAAQPQHF.

This chain links TRBV15 with TRBJ1-4; D is unresolved. CDR1 is LNHNV, CDR2 YYDKDF, per germline (reference sequence). This CDR3 comprises 18 residues. The V end was cut by 0 bases, the J end by 5 bases, with 19 bases between. DNA of the CDR3: TGTGCCACCAGCAGAGATAAGGGTGGGAAGAGCCTCAATGAAAAACTGTTTTTT. Amino acid sequence: CATSRDKGGKSLNEKLFF.

The chain couples TRBV9 to TRBJ2-7, with TRBD1 as a possible D gene (6 bases). This CDR3 spans 14 amino acids. V lost 0 bases and J 4 bases, leaving 11 bases between the germline ends. Germline assignment: CDR1 SGDLS and CDR2 YYNGEE. CDR3 nucleotide sequence: TGTGCCAGCAGCGTAGATAGGGGGATTTACGAGCAGTACTTC. It specifies CASSVDRGIYEQYF.

The chain is built from TRBV7-9 and TRBJ2-1; D is possibly TRBD1 (5 bases). The CDR3 length is 15 residues. V was pared by 5 bases and J by 9 bases, with 20 bases between. Per the germline V gene, CDR1 is SEHNR and CDR2 is FQNEAQ (reference sequence). The CDR3 coding sequence is TGTGCCAGCAGCGCGTCCGCGACAGACCGAGGTGAGCAGTTCTTC. The encoded protein is CASSASATDRGEQFF. The full variable domain, in which reference TRBV7-9 and TRBJ2-1 provide the parts outside the CDR3, is DTGVSQNPRHKITKRGQNVTFRCDPISEHNRLYWYRQTLGQGPEFLTYFQNEAQLEKSRLLSDRFSAERPKGSFSTLEIQRTEQGDSAMYLCASSASATDRGEQFFGPGTRLTVL.